Below are 31 T cell receptor beta chains sequenced from a single sample in a study of CD8 T cells in ankylosing spondylitis. TCRdb ran MiXCR on the 5' RACE reads and lists one entry per CDR3 protein. This sample has under 300,000 distinct CDR3 sequences, with 10% to 13% found just once. Sequenced material: blood, either unsorted or a sorted T cell fraction (not recorded which). The source is a male donor with ankylosing spondylitis or in good health (not recorded which).

The table lists this clonotype with many counts. The chain links TRBV7-2 to TRBJ1-1; the D is unclear. V lost 7 bases and J lost 0, with 15 bases in between. The V gene's germline CDR1 is SGHTA and CDR2 FQGNSA. CDR3 length: 15 residues. The chain's CDR3 is CASIARAGMNTEAFF. The DNA for the CDR3 is TGTGCCAGCATCGCCCGAGCGGGGATGAACACTGAAGCTTTCTTT.

This clonotype was recorded at least ten times. The chain combines TRBV29-1 with TRBJ1-2; D ambiguous. Trimming left V 5 bases short and J 4 bases short, with 8 bases between. Germline V gene sequence: CDR1 SQVTM, CDR2 ANQGSEA. This CDR3 region has 11 residues. The CDR3, as DNA: TGCAGCGTTCGGGCGGTCTATGGCTACACCTTC. Protein sequence: CSVRAVYGYTF.

The V and J genes are TRBV7-9 and TRBJ2-5; 9 nucleotides match TRBD1. V trimming: 1 base; J trimming: 3 bases; junction bases outside the gene matches: 6. Germline assignment: CDR1 SEHNR and CDR2 FQNEAQ (reference sequence). There are 16 residues in the CDR3. CDR3 coding DNA: TGTGCCAGCAGCTTAGATCGGGGACAGGGAAAAGAGACCCAGTACTTC. It is translated as CASSLDRGQGKETQYF.

This clonotype showed up many times. The chain links TRBV4-2 to TRBJ2-3; D might be TRBD1 (5 bases). Germline CDR1 and CDR2: LGHNA and YNFKEQ. The CDR3 covers 14 residues. V was cut by 0 bases and J by 8 bases, with 12 bases left in between. The CDR3 bases are TGTGCCAGCAGCCAAGATCAAGGGGCAGGTACGCAGTATTTT. Translation gives CASSQDQGAGTQYF.

In this sample, this clonotype turned up many times. The rearrangement joins TRBV30 to TRBJ2-1; 7 bases align to TRBD1. With 2 bases clipped from V and 9 bases from J, the junction kept 7 bases outside the gene matches. This CDR3 has 13 residues. CDR1 and CDR2 (germline): GTSNPN, SVGIG (reference sequence). The CDR3 loop is CAWSPDRAREQFF. CDR3 DNA: TGTGCCTGGAGTCCCGACAGGGCTCGTGAGCAGTTCTTC.

Many counts were recorded for this clonotype. This chain's CDR3 is CAWSVREGVREQYF. CDR3 in DNA: TGTGCCTGGAGTGTACGCGAGGGAGTACGCGAGCAGTACTTC. The gene calls are TRBV30 and TRBJ2-7, with a possible D match to TRBD2 (5 bases). With 0 bases removed from V and 6 bases from J, the gap between germline ends came to 15 bases. The CDR3 spans 14 residues. Germline CDR1 is GTSNPN and CDR2 is SVGIG (reference sequence).

The table lists this clonotype with many counts. The chain couples TRBV20-1 to TRBJ2-7; the match to TRBD2 covers 8 bases. V trimming: 1 base; J trimming: 1 base; junction bases outside the gene matches: 6. The germline gives CDR1 DFQATT, CDR2 SNEGSKA (reference sequence). The CDR3 extends over 15 amino acids. The CDR3 sequence is CSARVPTSASYEQYF. The CDR3 DNA is TGCAGTGCTAGAGTTCCGACTAGCGCTTCCTACGAGCAGTACTTC.

The chain joins TRBV29-1 to TRBJ2-7, with 10 positions matching TRBD1. Germline V gene sequence: CDR1 SQVTM, CDR2 ANQGSEA. This CDR3 is 13 amino acids long. J lost 0 bases, V lost 6 bases, and 2 bases had no gene match. CDR3 region: CSVGTGVSYEQYF. CDR3 DNA: TGCAGCGTGGGGACAGGGGTCTCCTACGAGCAGTACTTC.

This clonotype was seen repeatedly, ten times or more. The gene calls are TRBV12-3 or TRBV12-4 and TRBJ2-1; TRBD2 agrees at 9 bases. The CDR3 runs 17 residues. J gave up 6 bases and V 5 bases, and 14 bases lay outside the gene matches. CDR3 in DNA: TGTGCCAGCAGTAGGCCCTCCAGGGCGCGGGGGGGCAATGAGCAGTTCTTC. The encoded protein is CASSRPSRARGGNEQFF.

This clonotype was recorded at least ten times. This rearrangement joins TRBV10-2 to TRBJ1-2; perhaps TRBD1 as D (5 bases). V lost 2 bases, J lost 1 base, and 14 bases lay in between. This CDR3 has 16 residues. Germline lookup yields CDR1 WSHSY and CDR2 SAAADI. CDR3 protein: CASSETSGGINYGYTF. The CDR3 coding sequence is TGCGCCAGCAGTGAGACTAGCGGGGGGATTAACTATGGCTACACCTTC.

This clonotype has ten or more counts. V and J are TRBV5-1 and TRBJ1-1; a weak D match, TRBD1 (6 bases). Germline V CDR1 and CDR2: SGHRS, YFSETQ. This CDR3 has 15 residues. V was trimmed by 4 bases and J by 3 bases, leaving 16 bases between them. As DNA, the CDR3 is TGCGCCAGCAGCCTGGGACAATTAGCGTACACTGAAGCTTTCTTT. Its protein product is CASSLGQLAYTEAFF. The full variable domain, in which reference TRBV5-1 and TRBJ1-1 provide the parts outside the CDR3, is KAGVTQTPRYLIKTRGQQVTLSCSPISGHRSVSWYQQTPGQGLQFLFEYFSETQRNKGNFPGRFSGRQFSNSRSEMNVSTLELGDSALYLCASSLGQLAYTEAFFGQGTRLTVV.

This clonotype showed up just a few times. This chain links TRBV3-1 with TRBJ1-1; D remains unclear. The CDR3 runs 13 residues. In germline, CDR1 is LGHDT, CDR2 YNNKEL (reference sequence). V was trimmed by 2 bases and J by 1 base, leaving 5 bases between them. The CDR3 DNA sequence: TGTGCCAGCAGCCAACTTCGGAACACTGAAGCTTTCTTT. Translated: CASSQLRNTEAFF.

This clonotype was seen only a few times. Written as DNA, the CDR3 is TGTGCCAGCAGCCTCGAAAGGGGACTAGTAATGAATGAGCAGTTCTTC. This encodes CASSLERGLVMNEQFF. The J gene is TRBJ2-1, the V gene TRBV2, with 8 nucleotides matching TRBD2. Germline V gene sequence: CDR1 SNHLY, CDR2 FYNNEI. The CDR3 has 16 residues. V lost 6 bases and J lost 7; bases outside the gene matches: 14. Supplemented by reference TRBV2 and TRBJ2-1, the full variable domain reads EPEVTQTPSHQVTQMGQEVILRCVPISNHLYFYWYRQILGQKVEFLVSFYNNEISEKSEIFDDQFSVERPDGSNFTLKIRSTKLEDSAMYFCASSLERGLVMNEQFFGPGTRLTVL.

This clonotype was observed many times. V gene TRBV12-3 or TRBV12-4 combines with J gene TRBJ1-2; a weak D match, TRBD1 (5 bases). Trimming left V 9 bases short and J 6 bases short, with 11 bases between. This CDR3 is 11 amino acids long. CDR3 loop: CASGGFNGYTF. CDR3 DNA: TGTGCCAGTGGGGGGTTTAATGGCTACACCTTC.

This clonotype occurred many times. V gene TRBV7-2 combines with J gene TRBJ1-2; weak D call: TRBD1 (6 bases). V was cut by 6 bases and J by 5 bases, with 25 bases left in between. CDR3 size: 17 residues. Germline-derived CDR1 and CDR2 are SGHTA and FQGNSA. CDR3 residues: CASRLGGGYAQLYGYTF. The CDR3, as DNA: TGTGCCAGCAGGCTTGGGGGCGGCTACGCACAACTATATGGCTACACCTTC.

This clonotype was counted ten times or more. This rearrangement joins TRBV12-3 or TRBV12-4 to TRBJ2-3, with D possibly being TRBD2 (5 bases). The CDR3 length is 16 residues. With 5 bases removed from V and 1 base from J, the gap between germline ends came to 16 bases. The CDR3 region is CASSLASLKGTDTQYF. The CDR3 DNA sequence: TGTGCCAGCAGTCTGGCTAGCCTCAAAGGCACAGATACGCAGTATTTT.

This sequence joins TRBV11-2 and TRBJ2-7; 9 bases align to TRBD2. Trimming cost V 3 bases and J 3 bases; bases outside gene matches: 6. This CDR3 has 15 amino acids. Germline CDR1 and CDR2: SGHAT and FQNNGV. The CDR3 reads CASSLANSGSYEQYF. DNA of the CDR3: TGTGCCAGCAGCTTGGCGAATAGCGGGAGCTACGAGCAGTACTTC.

The sample holds a few counts of this clonotype. V and J are TRBV20-1 and TRBJ1-1; D not resolved. The germline V and J ends were trimmed by 3 bases and 8 bases, with 16 bases remaining between them. Germline assignment: CDR1 DFQATT and CDR2 SNEGSKA (reference sequence). The CDR3 runs 13 residues. The CDR3 is CSARGRRASEAFF. The CDR3 coding sequence is TGCAGTGCTAGGGGCCGTAGGGCTTCCGAAGCTTTCTTT.

With respect to this clonotype: A much larger clone sits a single nucleotide away, making a read error possible. The chain joins TRBV7-2 to TRBJ1-5, with D hard to call. This CDR3 is 13 amino acids long. Trimming took off 5 bases at V and 7 bases at J, with 12 bases between the two ends. Germline V CDR1 and CDR2: SGHTA, FQGNSA. Here the CDR3 reads CASSARATQPQHF. The CDR3 DNA sequence: TGTGCCAGCAGCGCAAGGGCTACCCAGCCCCAGCATTTT.

This clonotype was seen a few times. The chain combines TRBV3-1 with TRBJ2-1, with D possibly TRBD1 on 5 matching bases. The CDR3 length is 14 residues. CDR1 is LGHDT and CDR2 is YNNKEL in the germline V gene (reference sequence). Trimming took 4 bases from V and 4 from J, leaving 11 bases between them. For the CDR3, the DNA is TGTGCCAGCAGCCTGGGGCAGACTTACAATGAGCAGTTCTTC. Protein sequence: CASSLGQTYNEQFF.

For this clonotype: Given a much more abundant clone one base away, this may be a read error. The chain uses TRBV14 and TRBJ1-1, with TRBD1 identical over 7 bases. The V gene's germline CDR1 is SGHDN and CDR2 FVKESK. This CDR3 comprises 13 residues. The CDR3 DNA follows: TGTGTCAGCAGCCCCCCGGACAGGCGGGCAGCTTTCTTT. Amino acids: CVSSPPDRRAAFF. The full variable domain, rest sourced from reference TRBV14 and TRBJ1-1, is EAGVTQFPSHSVIEKGQTVTLRCDPISGHDNLYWYRRVMGKEIKFLLHFVKESKQDESGMPNNRFLAERTGGTYSTLKVQPAELEDSGVYFCVSSPPDRRAAFFGQGTRLTVV.

The chain has TRBV10-1 and TRBJ2-2, with 7 bases matching TRBD1. The CDR3 extends over 17 amino acids. Losses at the gene ends were 4 bases for V and 2 bases for J; bases not matched to a gene: 10. Germline-derived CDR1 and CDR2 are WNHNN and SYGVQD (reference sequence). CDR3: CASSGPPGGSNTGELFF. CDR3 bases: TGCGCCAGCAGTGGACCTCCAGGGGGATCAAACACCGGGGAGCTGTTTTTT.

This clonotype was counted many times. The V call is TRBV29-1, the J call TRBJ2-1; a weak D match, TRBD1 (5 bases). The V gene lost 6 bases and the J gene lost 9 bases, with 9 bases spanning the gap. Looked up from germline, CDR1 is SQVTM and CDR2 is ANQGSEA. The CDR3 spans 10 residues. CDR3 sequence (DNA): TGCAGCGTCCTTAGGGGTGAGCAGTTCTTC. Protein sequence: CSVLRGEQFF.

This clonotype has ten or more counts. The chain has TRBV5-1 and TRBJ1-2; D uncertain. The CDR3 is 14 residues long. V was shortened by 0 bases and J by 0 bases, with 6 bases between the two germline ends. Germline lookup yields CDR1 SGHRS and CDR2 YFSETQ. CDR3 nucleotides: TGCGCCAGCAGCTTGGATCAAGCTAACTATGGCTACACCTTC. It translates to CASSLDQANYGYTF.

The CDR3 DNA reads TGTGCCAGCAGCTGGGGGACACCGGGACAAGGGAACACCGGGGAGCTGTTTTTT. Translation gives CASSWGTPGQGNTGELFF. V is TRBV7-7 and J is TRBJ2-2; possible D gene TRBD1, 6 bases. The germline V gene has CDR1 SSHAT and CDR2 FNYEAQ (reference sequence). Trimming removed 4 bases from V and 1 base from J, with 19 bases in between. The CDR3 is made up of 18 amino acids.

The table lists this clonotype with many counts. This CDR3 is CASSSIDGTQETQYF. The DNA for the CDR3 is TGTGCCAGCAGCTCAATAGACGGGACCCAAGAGACCCAGTACTTC. The J gene is TRBJ2-5, the V gene TRBV7-9; either TRBD1 or TRBD2 may fit D (5 bases each). The CDR3 is 15 residues long. Trimming took 4 bases from V and 1 from J, leaving 13 bases between them. In germline, CDR1 is SEHNR, CDR2 FQNEAQ (reference sequence).

This clonotype was seen ten or more times. The chain uses TRBV18 and TRBJ2-1, with 12 bases matching TRBD2. This CDR3 is built from 16 residues. Germline CDR1 KGHSH, CDR2 LQKENI. The ends lost 1 base at V and 9 bases at J; junction bases unmatched: 7. The CDR3 reads CASSPQLAGGRGEQFF. Written as DNA, the CDR3 is TGTGCCAGCTCACCACAACTAGCGGGAGGCCGGGGTGAGCAGTTCTTC.

This clonotype was counted many times. This sequence joins TRBV20-1 and TRBJ2-7, with 9 nucleotides matching TRBD1. V lost 5 bases to trimming and J lost 5 bases; unmatched junction nucleotides: 7. This CDR3 contains 13 residues. Germline values: CDR1 DFQATT, CDR2 SNEGSKA (reference sequence). CDR3 region: CSAGGRTGDEQYF. CDR3 bases: TGCAGTGCTGGGGGACGGACAGGGGACGAGCAGTACTTC.

This clonotype has a handful of counts. The chain links TRBV7-2 to TRBJ2-5; D may correspond to TRBD1 or TRBD2 (6 bases each). The CDR3 spans 14 residues. V was pared by 1 base and J by 3 bases, with 9 bases between. CDR1 is SGHTA and CDR2 is FQGNSA in the germline V gene. The CDR3: CASSLGGAKETQYF. CDR3 sequence (DNA): TGTGCCAGCAGCTTAGGGGGGGCGAAAGAGACCCAGTACTTC.

This clonotype was counted ten times or more. This rearrangement joins TRBV25-1 to TRBJ2-5; 7 nucleotides line up with TRBD1. Looked up from germline, CDR1 is MGHDK and CDR2 is SYGVNS. The CDR3 is 13 residues long. V lost 3 bases, J lost 4 bases, and 2 bases stayed unmatched. For the CDR3, the DNA is TGTGCCAGCAGTGAGACAGGGCGAGAGACCCAGTACTTC. Translated: CASSETGRETQYF.

The V gene is TRBV6-2 or TRBV6-3, the J gene TRBJ2-1; D is ambiguous. Germline CDR1 MNHEY, CDR2 SVGEGT. Trimming pared 8 bases from V and 13 bases from J, leaving 15 bases between. The CDR3 runs to 11 residues. CDR3 residues: CASGRTAKQFF. CDR3 coding DNA: TGTGCCAGCGGTAGAACGGCAAAACAGTTCTTC.